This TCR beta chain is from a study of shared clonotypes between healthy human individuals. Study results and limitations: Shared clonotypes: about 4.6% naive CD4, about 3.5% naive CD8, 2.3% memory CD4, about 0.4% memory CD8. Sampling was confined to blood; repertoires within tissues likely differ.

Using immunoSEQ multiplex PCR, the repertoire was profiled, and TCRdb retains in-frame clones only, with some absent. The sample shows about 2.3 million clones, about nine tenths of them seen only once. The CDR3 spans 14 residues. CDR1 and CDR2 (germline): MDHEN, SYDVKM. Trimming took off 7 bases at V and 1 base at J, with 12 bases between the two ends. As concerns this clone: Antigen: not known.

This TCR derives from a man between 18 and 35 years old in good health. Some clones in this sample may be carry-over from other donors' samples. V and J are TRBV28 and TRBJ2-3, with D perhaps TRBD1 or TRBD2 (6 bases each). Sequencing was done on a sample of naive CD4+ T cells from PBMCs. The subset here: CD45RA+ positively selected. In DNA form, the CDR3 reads TGTGCCAGCACCCGGGGGCAGGGCACAGATACGCAGTATTTT. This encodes CASTRGQGTDTQYF.